This record concerns one T cell receptor (beta chain) sequence. This clonotype came up many times. Its antigen is currently not known. Per-base qualities were not stored, and no clone one base away is much larger. The axillary draining lymph nodes of breast cancer patients were the source of the lymph node samples. This sample was taken from a study of breast tumors, draining lymph nodes, adjacent tissues (dated by TCRdb to the mid-2010s). With respect to the entire study: In breast cancer patients, the study compared the TCR beta repertoires of tumor, adjacent nontumor tissue and axillary lymph nodes. In human breast cancer, the study set out to evaluate how tumor, surrounding tissue and draining lymph node repertoires relate to one another and whether T cells may move between these sites. Broad study findings and their caveats: Tumor and nontumor tissue repertoires were significantly more similar in luminal-like than in basal-like breast cancer. The data were judged consistent with most tumor T cells deriving from the lymph node and then expanding within tumor tissue. The conclusion that tumor T cells originate in lymph nodes was presented as consistent with a hypothesis rather than as directly demonstrated. T-cell repertoire diversity in tumors was found to be lower than in lymph nodes but higher than in nontumor tissue, and preferential V and J gene usage was observed.

From cysteine to phenylalanine, the CDR3 is 14 amino acids long. Just the 42-base CDR3 DNA is kept, in frame starting at base 1. The germline V gene (reference sequence) gives CDR1 as LGHDT and CDR2 as YNNKEL. V was cut back by 0 bases and J by 7 bases, leaving a gap of 13 bases between them. The instrument given in TCRdb is Illumina HiSeq 2000. Multiplex PCR amplification was used to build the TCR beta chain libraries. High-throughput sequencing was used to analyze the amplified TCR beta chain products. The public reads were reanalyzed by TCRdb: fastp trimming at Q25, MiXCR alignment, in-frame beta chains only. Every entry covers one CDR3 protein and lists the most common genes and DNA from its rows. The sample has about 120,000 distinct CDR3 sequences on record, 20% of them singletons. Roughly 3.5% of the sample is taken by the ten largest.

The sequenced sample consisted of axillary lymph node tissue. The sequence is built from TRBV3-1 and TRBJ2-7; the D gene is tentatively TRBD1 or TRBD2, each matching 6 bases. The origin of this receptor is a female donor with breast cancer. Some clones in this sample may be carry-over from other donors' samples. The DNA is TGTGCCAGCAGCCAAGATCCGGGGGCGGGGGAGCAGTACTTC. Translated, it reads CASSQDPGAGEQYF.